These 14 T cell receptor beta chains share one sample of origin, sequenced in a study of cytomegalovirus exposure and HLA in healthy donors. Both 60 Vbeta primers and 13 Jbeta primers went into the PCR. Assay: immunoSEQ multiplex PCR; the TCRdb copy retains only in-frame clones and omits some. The data contain more than 85,000 clones, more than 65% of them singletons. Sample: PBMCs. The receptors here all came from a woman aged 18-29 years in good health and CMV-seropositive.

The V call is TRBV28, the J call TRBJ1-2, with D tentatively TRBD1 (5 bases). With 2 bases removed from V and 4 bases from J, the gap between germline ends came to 14 bases. The CDR3 is 15 residues long. Germline CDR1 and CDR2: MDHEN and SYDVKM. The CDR3 DNA reads TGTGCCAGCAGTTTAGGGGGGTCGATAGGCTATGGCTACACCTTC. This translates into CASSLGGSIGYGYTF.

The chain uses TRBV7-8 and TRBJ2-3; tentative D call: TRBD1 (5 bases). V was shortened by 5 bases and J by 2 bases, with 14 bases between the two germline ends. Germline lookup yields CDR1 SGHVS and CDR2 FQNEAQ. The CDR3 sequence is 15 residues long. The CDR3 DNA sequence: TGTGCCAGCAGCCTGAGAGGACAAGTCACAGATACGCAGTATTTT. Translating gives CASSLRGQVTDTQYF.

This clone was detected only a few times. The rearrangement joins TRBV25-1 to TRBJ1-2, with D possibly being TRBD1 (5 bases). Germline assignment: CDR1 MGHDK and CDR2 SYGVNS. The CDR3 consists of 15 residues. V dropped 1 base and J dropped 0 bases, with 9 bases sitting between them. CDR3 protein: CASSESEGTNYGYTF. CDR3 bases: TGTGCCAGCAGTGAATCGGAGGGGACTAACTATGGCTACACCTTC.

The chain employs TRBV2 and TRBJ2-7; TRBD2 matches at 10 bases. The CDR3 has 14 residues. From germline, CDR1 is SNHLY and CDR2 FYNNEI. Trimming took 8 bases from V and 4 from J; bases not matched to a gene: 8. The CDR3 DNA sequence: TGTGCCAGCGCCTCTAGCGGGAGTGGTTACGAGCAGTACTTC. The encoded protein is CASASSGSGYEQYF.

The rearrangement links TRBV7-9 to TRBJ1-4; tentative D call: TRBD1 (5 bases). From germline, CDR1 is SEHNR and CDR2 FQNEAQ (reference sequence). The CDR3 length is 15 residues. Trimming shortened V by 2 bases and J by 8 bases, and 15 bases separated the two germline ends. As DNA, the CDR3 is TGTGCCAGCAGCTTATTGATGGGGCCCGGGGAAAAACTGTTTTTT. It translates to CASSLLMGPGEKLFF.

This sequence joins TRBV9 and TRBJ1-4; D unclear. The length of the CDR3 is 18 residues. Trimming removed 1 base at V and 0 bases at J, with 16 bases between. Germline loops: CDR1 SGDLS, CDR2 YYNGEE. The chain's CDR3 is CASSVFRPHTPTNEKLFF. In DNA form, the CDR3 reads TGTGCCAGCAGCGTATTCCGCCCTCATACACCAACTAATGAAAAACTGTTTTTT.

The V and J genes are TRBV4-2 and TRBJ1-3; D is ambiguous. CDR1 and CDR2 from the germline V gene are LGHNA and YNFKEQ. The CDR3 spans 18 residues. V was pared by 0 bases and J by 2 bases, with 17 bases between. This CDR3 is CASSQDPLYAPPGNTIYF. CDR3 nucleotide sequence: TGTGCCAGCAGCCAAGATCCCCTCTACGCTCCTCCTGGAAACACCATATATTTT.

This sequence joins TRBV30 and TRBJ2-7; the match to TRBD2 covers 10 bases. Germline loops: CDR1 GTSNPN, CDR2 SVGIG (reference sequence). This CDR3 comprises 16 residues. Trimming took 4 bases from V and 2 from J; bases not matched to a gene: 11. The CDR3: CAWNPRLAGTTYEQYF. The CDR3 DNA sequence: TGTGCCTGGAATCCCCGACTAGCGGGTACGACCTACGAGCAGTACTTC.

The chain couples TRBV10-1 to TRBJ2-7, with D perhaps TRBD1 (6 bases). The CDR3 is 14 amino acids. Germline V gene data show CDR1 as WNHNN and CDR2 as SYGVQD (reference sequence). V was trimmed by 3 bases and J by 9 bases, leaving 18 bases between them. The CDR3 loop is CASSDPKGVYWQYF. In DNA form, the CDR3 reads TGCGCCAGCAGTGACCCAAAGGGGGTATATTGGCAGTACTTC.

This chain connects TRBV4-1 to TRBJ1-5; perhaps TRBD1 as D (6 bases). This CDR3 is 14 amino acids long. Germline V gene data show CDR1 as MGHRA and CDR2 as YSYEKL. V lost 6 bases to trimming and J lost 0 bases, with 9 bases between them. CDR3 sequence reads: CASREGVSNQPQHF. The CDR3 DNA is TGCGCCAGCAGAGAGGGGGTTAGCAATCAGCCCCAGCATTTT.

This sequence joins TRBV5-1 and TRBJ2-7, with TRBD2 matching 7 bases. V lost 0 bases to trimming and J lost 5 bases; unmatched junction nucleotides: 8. The CDR3 spans 15 residues. CDR1 is SGHRS and CDR2 is YFSETQ in the germline V gene. CDR3 nucleotides: TGCGCCAGCAGCTTGGCCGTGGGAGGGCAGGACGAGCAGTACTTC. Encoded protein: CASSLAVGGQDEQYF.

The chain recombines TRBV14 with TRBJ2-3; a weak D match, TRBD2 (6 bases). The CDR3 runs to 15 residues. Germline V gene lookup returns CDR1 SGHDN and CDR2 FVKESK. V lost 0 bases, J lost 1 base, and 8 bases lay in between. Here the CDR3 DNA reads TGTGCCAGCAGCCAAGATTCTAGCGGCACAGATACGCAGTATTTT. Translating it yields CASSQDSSGTDTQYF.

The chain is built from TRBV5-4 and TRBJ1-1, with TRBD1 as a possible D gene (5 bases). Looked up from germline, CDR1 is SGHNT and CDR2 is YYREEE (reference sequence). V dropped 0 bases and J dropped 6 bases, with 15 bases sitting between them. This CDR3 spans 15 amino acids. The CDR3 DNA is TGTGCCAGCAGCTTGGGGGCAGGGCCCCGGGCTGAAGCTTTCTTT. Its translation: CASSLGAGPRAEAFF.

This chain connects TRBV6-6 to TRBJ1-4; no definite D call. The V end was cut by 5 bases, the J end by 6 bases, with 7 bases between. Germline CDR1 is MNHNY and CDR2 is SVGAGI (reference sequence). This CDR3 contains 12 residues. The CDR3 spells CASSLVHEKLFF. CDR3 coding DNA: TGTGCCAGCAGTCTAGTCCATGAAAAACTGTTTTTT.